This TCR beta chain was identified during a study of cytomegalovirus exposure and HLA in healthy donors. Study at large: Early on, a data release was issued that held 80 million or so unique TCRs from HLA-typed donors. Study-wide results and caveats: Later analysis identified a missense DCLRE1C variant that was linked to TCR beta V- and J-gene trimming. An ancestry cluster, one associated with Asian ancestry, reportedly showed fewer N-insertions than the approximately 670-donor mean in a later analysis. For presence/absence analyses, sequencing depth was assumed to be roughly uniform across donors.

This clone was seen a single time. Its target is not known. Both 60 Vbeta primers and 13 Jbeta primers went into the PCR. Sequencing was performed with immunoSEQ multiplex PCR; in TCRdb, only in-frame clones are kept and a portion is missing. The sample contains some 200,000 clones, under 85% of which appear only once. The CDR3 sequence is 12 residues long. V shed 7 bases and J shed 10 bases, with 14 bases lying between them. This TCR derives from a man aged 50-59 years in good health and CMV-seronegative. The sequenced material came from PBMCs. The rearrangement joins TRBV6-7 to TRBJ2-1, with a tentative D call TRBD2 (5 bases). TRBV6-7 is an ORF for which the function is uncertain. CDR3 region: CASKARAGEQFF. The CDR3 coding sequence is TGTGCCAGCAAGGCGAGGGCCGGGGAGCAGTTCTTC.